Listed here are 20 T cell receptor beta chains from one sample, sequenced in a study of blood T cell repertoires in COVID-19. Only in-frame clones appear in the TCRdb table, and some are missing; sequencing was by immunoSEQ multiplex PCR. The sample has 250,000 to 400,000 clones, around nine tenths seen once. Source material: PBMCs or T cells enriched from blood (not recorded which). These receptors were collected from a man aged 60 to 75 who had recovered from COVID-19.

The sample holds a few counts of this clone. This chain joins TRBV10-3 and TRBJ2-3, with TRBD1 identical over 11 bases. This CDR3 spans 15 amino acids. The J segment lost 3 bases and the V segment lost 5 bases, leaving 4 bases of the junction unmatched. Germline V gene data show CDR1 as ENHRY and CDR2 as SYGVKD. CDR3 nucleotide sequence: TGTGCCATCAGTTCCGGGACAGGGGGAACAGATACGCAGTATTTT. Amino acids: CAISSGTGGTDTQYF.

The genes are TRBV6-2 or TRBV6-3 and TRBJ2-6; 9 bases agree with TRBD1. The trim removed 6 bases at V and 3 bases at J, leaving 3 bases unmatched. Looked up from germline, CDR1 is MNHEY and CDR2 is SVGEGT. CDR3 size: 15 residues. Here the CDR3 DNA reads TGTGCCAGCAGCTGGACAGGGGTTGGGGCCAACGTCCTGACTTTC. Its protein is CASSWTGVGANVLTF.

The V and J genes are TRBV30 and TRBJ2-3; a possible D gene is TRBD1 (5 bases). The V end was cut by 1 base, the J end by 6 bases, with 20 bases between. Germline loops: CDR1 GTSNPN, CDR2 SVGIG (reference sequence). The CDR3 extends over 16 amino acids. CDR3 loop: CAWSGGRAPAGDTQYF. CDR3 coding DNA: TGTGCCTGGAGTGGGGGCCGGGCCCCAGCAGGGGATACGCAGTATTTT. The full variable domain, its missing parts supplied by reference TRBV30 and TRBJ2-3, is SQTIHQWPATLVQPVGSPLSLECTVEGTSNPNLYWYRQAAGRGLQLLFYSVGIGQISSEVPQNLSASRPQDRQFILSSKKLLLSDSGFYLCAWSGGRAPAGDTQYFGPGTRLTVL.

This chain uses TRBV28 with TRBJ2-1; 9 bases fit TRBD1. Looked up from germline, CDR1 is MDHEN and CDR2 is SYDVKM. The CDR3 runs 16 residues. V shed 3 bases and J 4 bases; nucleotides not matched to a gene: 7. The CDR3 region has the DNA TGTGCCAGCAGTTTTTACCCGGGACAGGGTTACAATGAGCAGTTCTTC. Amino acids: CASSFYPGQGYNEQFF.

The chain links TRBV5-4 to TRBJ2-2; 11 nucleotides agree with TRBD1. The CDR3 is made up of 14 amino acids. J gave up 5 bases and V 4 bases, and 1 base lay outside the gene matches. The germline V gene encodes CDR1 SGHNT and CDR2 YYREEE (reference sequence). The DNA of the CDR3 is TGTGCCAGCAGCCGGGACAGGGGGACCGGGGAGCTGTTTTTT. Protein: CASSRDRGTGELFF.

A remark on this clone: The sample holds other DNA sequences that translate to the same CDR3. This chain uses TRBV12-3 or TRBV12-4 with TRBJ1-1; D may be TRBD1 (5 bases). V lost 2 bases and J lost 5, with 9 bases in between. This CDR3 has 13 amino acids. CDR3 DNA sequence: TGTGCCAGCAGTTTACGTGGGGGGACTGAAGCTTTCTTT. Residues: CASSLRGGTEAFF.

This chain joins TRBV5-1 and TRBJ2-2; 7 positions agree with TRBD1. V trimming: 1 base; J trimming: 5 bases; junction bases outside the gene matches: 8. In germline, CDR1 is SGHRS, CDR2 YFSETQ. The CDR3 totals 16 residues. CDR3 nucleotides: TGCGCCAGCAGCTTGCCCCGGGACAGACAGACCGGGGAGCTGTTTTTT. It translates to CASSLPRDRQTGELFF.

Here the CDR3 reads CASSYQPGHAGYTF. The CDR3 nucleotides are TGTGCCAGCAGCTATCAACCCGGACACGCTGGCTACACCTTC. The V call is TRBV13, the J call TRBJ1-2; D possibly corresponds to TRBD1 (5 bases). The CDR3 sequence is 14 residues long. Germline CDR1 and CDR2: PRHDT and FYEKMQ (reference sequence). Trimming removed 4 bases at V and 7 bases at J, with 16 bases between.

The CDR3 loop is CASSRDSTYEQYF. The CDR3 DNA sequence: TGCGCCAGCAGCCGGGACTCCACCTACGAGCAGTACTTC. The J gene is TRBJ2-7, the V gene TRBV5-1; D perhaps matches TRBD2 (6 bases). Deletions cut 4 bases from V and 2 bases from J, with 10 bases between. The CDR3 is made up of 13 amino acids. Germline V gene lookup returns CDR1 SGHRS and CDR2 YFSETQ.

This clone was picked up one time. CDR3 sequence: CATGAGRGDTQYF. The CDR3 nucleotides are TGTGCCACCGGGGCGGGGCGAGGAGATACGCAGTATTTT. The chain combines TRBV24-1 with TRBJ2-3, with a possible D match to TRBD2 (6 bases). Deletions cut 9 bases from V and 5 bases from J, with 14 bases between. The CDR3 runs 13 residues. The germline CDR1 and CDR2 sequences are KGHDR and SFDVKD.

The chain joins TRBV30 to TRBJ2-1, with 11 bases fitting TRBD2. Germline lookup yields CDR1 GTSNPN and CDR2 SVGIG (reference sequence). This CDR3 region has 13 residues. With 5 bases clipped from V and 3 bases from J, the junction kept 0 bases outside the gene matches. CDR3 nucleotide sequence: TGTGCCTGGGGGACTAGCGGCTACAATGAGCAGTTCTTC. Translating gives CAWGTSGYNEQFF.

The chain employs TRBV18 and TRBJ2-7; 15 bases map to TRBD2. This CDR3 comprises 19 residues. V lost 3 bases to trimming and J lost 1 base; unmatched junction nucleotides: 10. CDR1 KGHSH and CDR2 LQKENI come from the germline V gene. The CDR3 sequence is CASSPTAGLAGGPSYEQYF. The CDR3 bases are TGTGCCAGCTCACCCACGGCGGGACTAGCGGGGGGCCCTTCCTACGAGCAGTACTTC.

V gene TRBV9 combines with J gene TRBJ1-1; the D gene is possibly TRBD1 (6 bases). Trimming removed 3 bases at V and 0 bases at J, with 9 bases between. The germline CDR1 and CDR2 sequences are SGDLS and YYNGEE. This CDR3 contains 14 residues. The CDR3 DNA follows: TGTGCCAGCAGCGCAGGGGTCGTGAACACTGAAGCTTTCTTT. The encoded protein is CASSAGVVNTEAFF.

The chain joins TRBV5-8 to TRBJ1-1, with TRBD1 identical over 8 bases. Germline trimming cut 4 bases from V and 1 base from J; bases unmatched to any gene: 3. The CDR3 is made up of 14 amino acids. Germline V gives CDR1 SGHTS, CDR2 YDEGEE. CDR3 region: CASSLRGQNTEAFF. CDR3 coding DNA: TGTGCCAGCAGCCTCAGGGGGCAGAACACTGAAGCTTTCTTT.

J is TRBJ2-7 and V is TRBV7-8, with 8 positions matching TRBD2. CDR3 length: 17 residues. The germline V gene encodes CDR1 SGHVS and CDR2 FQNEAQ. J lost 7 bases, V lost 5 bases, and 19 bases had no gene match. CDR3 DNA sequence: TGTGCCAGCAGCCCCCAACCGACCGGGACTAGGGGCCAAGAGCAGTACTTC. This sequence encodes CASSPQPTGTRGQEQYF.

The chain joins TRBV29-1 to TRBJ2-1; 15 bases match TRBD2. Germline V gene sequence: CDR1 SQVTM, CDR2 ANQGSEA. V lost 4 bases, J lost 5 bases, and 15 bases stayed unmatched. The CDR3 contains 19 residues. DNA for the CDR3: TGCAGCGTTGGGGGCGGACTAGCGGGAGGGGGTCCGCCACACAATGAGCAGTTCTTC. Amino acids: CSVGGGLAGGGPPHNEQFF.

The chain uses TRBV7-8 and TRBJ2-7; 9 nucleotides line up with TRBD1. Germline trimming cut 5 bases from V and 5 bases from J; bases unmatched to any gene: 7. Germline CDR1 and CDR2: SGHVS and FQNEAQ. The CDR3 runs 14 residues. Here the CDR3 reads CASSAGTGYHEQYF. In DNA, the CDR3 is TGTGCCAGCAGCGCCGGGACAGGGTACCACGAGCAGTACTTC.

V and J are TRBV6-2 or TRBV6-3 and TRBJ2-5; D is uncertain. The CDR3 is made up of 11 amino acids. The germline V gene encodes CDR1 MNHEY and CDR2 SVGEGT. Trimming shortened V by 4 bases and J by 5 bases, and 5 bases separated the two germline ends. CDR3 sequence: CASSFSETQYF. The CDR3 DNA reads TGTGCCAGCAGTTTTAGCGAGACCCAGTACTTC.

The chain combines TRBV4-1 with TRBJ2-5; the match to TRBD2 covers 14 bases. Germline values: CDR1 MGHRA, CDR2 YSYEKL. Losses at the gene ends were 4 bases for V and 5 bases for J; bases not matched to a gene: 6. The CDR3 runs to 16 residues. Here the CDR3 reads CASSRGTSGGEETQYF. For the CDR3, the DNA is TGCGCCAGCAGCCGCGGGACTAGCGGGGGCGAGGAGACCCAGTACTTC.

The J gene is TRBJ1-2, the V gene TRBV19; D perhaps matches TRBD1 (6 bases). Germline V gene data show CDR1 as LNHDA and CDR2 as SQIVND (reference sequence). V shed 7 bases and J shed 4 bases, with 19 bases lying between them. The CDR3 totals 15 residues. This CDR3 reads CASNPVGQGSYGYTF. The CDR3 bases are TGTGCCAGTAACCCTGTCGGGCAGGGGAGCTATGGCTACACCTTC.